Below, 12 T cell receptor beta chains from the same sample are listed, as sequenced in a study of shared clonotypes between healthy human individuals. The data were produced by immunoSEQ multiplex PCR, yet TCRdb's version contains in-frame clones alone and is incomplete. This sample carries about 980,000 clones, around three quarters of them seen once, and the ten largest clones take around 1.4%. Material for sequencing was memory CD4+ T cells sorted from blood. The subset was: CD45RA-negative fraction. The receptors were sampled from a man younger than 35 in good health.

This clone was recorded only once. This chain uses TRBV2 with TRBJ2-7; TRBD1 agrees at 7 bases. Unmatched junction bases numbered 10, after V lost 7 bases and J lost 4 bases. The CDR3 runs to 14 residues. Germline-derived CDR1 and CDR2 are SNHLY and FYNNEI. The CDR3 loop is CASKSMGQKYEQYF. DNA for the CDR3: TGTGCCAGCAAGAGCATGGGACAGAAGTACGAGCAGTACTTC.

The V gene is TRBV6-1, the J gene TRBJ1-5; 9 bases are shared with TRBD1. Germline V gene lookup returns CDR1 MNHNS and CDR2 SASEGT. V dropped 4 bases and J dropped 6; count of bases not matched to a gene: 10. The CDR3 is 16 amino acids. The CDR3 bases are TGTGCCAGCAGTGCGAAATGGGGACAGGGTGGTCAGCCCCAGCATTTT. As protein: CASSAKWGQGGQPQHF.

The rearrangement joins TRBV18 to TRBJ1-5; no firm D call. Per the germline V gene, CDR1 is KGHSH and CDR2 is LQKENI. V shed 6 bases and J shed 6 bases, with 21 bases lying between them. The CDR3 has 16 residues. CDR3 amino acids: CASSPNPGSNGQPQHF. DNA for the CDR3: TGTGCCAGCTCCCCCAATCCGGGATCGAACGGTCAGCCCCAGCATTTT. The whole variable domain, remainder taken from reference TRBV18 and TRBJ1-5, is NAGVMQNPRHLVRRRGQEARLRCSPMKGHSHVYWYRQLPEEGLKFMVYLQKENIIDESGMPKERFSAEFPKEGPSILRIQQVVRGDSAAYFCASSPNPGSNGQPQHFGDGTRLSIL.

The CDR3 spells CASSVYGANQPQHF. DNA of the CDR3: TGTGCCAGCAGTGTTTATGGGGCCAATCAGCCCCAGCATTTT. V gene TRBV2 combines with J gene TRBJ1-5, with a tentative D call TRBD1 (5 bases). V lost 4 bases to trimming and J lost 3 bases, with 10 bases between them. The CDR3 totals 14 residues. Germline CDR1 is SNHLY and CDR2 is FYNNEI.

The chain links TRBV18 to TRBJ1-1, with 9 bases matching TRBD1. CDR1 is KGHSH, CDR2 LQKENI, per germline. This CDR3 is 15 amino acids long. J was trimmed by 5 bases and V by 6 bases; bases with no gene match: 10. Here the CDR3 reads CASSPNRDRATEAFF. In nucleotides, the CDR3 is TGTGCCAGCTCCCCCAACAGGGACAGGGCGACTGAAGCTTTCTTT.

This clone was counted only a few times. This chain uses TRBV7-2 with TRBJ1-3; a possible D gene is TRBD1 (5 bases). V lost 5 bases and J lost 2, with 16 bases in between. Germline CDR1 is SGHTA and CDR2 is FQGNSA. The CDR3 contains 16 residues. The CDR3 region has the DNA TGTGCCAGCAGCCCTCTTTTTGGGGCTGCTGGAAACACCATATATTTT. It yields the protein CASSPLFGAAGNTIYF. The entire variable domain, with the rest obtained from reference TRBV7-2 and TRBJ1-3, is as follows: GAGVSQSPSNKVTEKGKDVELRCDPISGHTALYWYRQSLGQGLEFLIYFQGNSAPDKSGLPSDRFSAERTGGSVSTLTIQRTQQEDSAVYLCASSPLFGAAGNTIYFGEGSWLTVV.

The chain employs TRBV25-1 and TRBJ2-4, with 11 bases aligning to TRBD2. The CDR3 totals 18 residues. In germline, CDR1 is MGHDK, CDR2 SYGVNS. Germline trimming cut 2 bases from V and 0 bases from J; bases unmatched to any gene: 6. CDR3 nucleotide sequence: TGTGCCAGCAGTGAAGACACTAGCGGGGGCTTAGCCAAAAACATTCAGTACTTC. Translated, it gives CASSEDTSGGLAKNIQYF.

CDR3 sequence (DNA): TGTGCCAGCAGTTTAGGGTTCGAGGGGGGCTACACCTTC. Translation gives CASSLGFEGGYTF. The V and J genes are TRBV28 and TRBJ1-2; possibly TRBD1 for D (5 bases). The CDR3 totals 13 residues. The germline V gene encodes CDR1 MDHEN and CDR2 SYDVKM. V was shortened by 2 bases and J by 8 bases, with 12 bases between the two germline ends.

This clone came up once. J is TRBJ2-1 and V is TRBV5-4; 12 positions agree with TRBD2. CDR1 is SGHNT and CDR2 is YYREEE in the germline V gene (reference sequence). V dropped 1 base and J dropped 6; count of bases not matched to a gene: 5. The CDR3 is made up of 16 amino acids. The CDR3 loop is CASSLPSGGVVNEQFF. In DNA form, the CDR3 reads TGTGCCAGCAGCTTGCCTAGCGGGGGGGTGGTCAATGAGCAGTTCTTC.

Only a few counts were recorded for this clone. This chain uses TRBV29-1 with TRBJ1-2; 10 positions agree with TRBD1. J was trimmed by 12 bases and V by 1 base; bases with no gene match: 2. The germline gives CDR1 SQVTM, CDR2 ANQGSEA. The CDR3 contains 11 residues. The CDR3 DNA reads as TGCAGCGTTGAAGGGACAGGGGGTGACACCTTC. Its translation: CSVEGTGGDTF.

The chain has TRBV7-9 and TRBJ1-5; D ambiguous. V was clipped by 2 bases and J by 6 bases, with 11 bases between them. CDR1 SEHNR and CDR2 FQNEAQ come from the germline V gene (reference sequence). The CDR3 has 14 residues. The CDR3 reads CASSLSGNSQPQHF. CDR3 in DNA: TGTGCCAGCAGCTTATCAGGAAATAGTCAGCCCCAGCATTTT. Looking up the rest from reference TRBV7-9 and TRBJ1-5 gives the full variable domain: DTGVSQNPRHKITKRGQNVTFRCDPISEHNRLYWYRQTLGQGPEFLTYFQNEAQLEKSRLLSDRFSAERPKGSFSTLEIQRTEQGDSAMYLCASSLSGNSQPQHFGDGTRLSIL.

The V call is TRBV6-5, the J call TRBJ2-3; TRBD2 matches at 10 bases. CDR1 is MNHEY and CDR2 is SVGAGI in the germline V gene. Trimming cost V 3 bases and J 2 bases; bases outside gene matches: 5. The CDR3 contains 16 residues. Written as DNA, the CDR3 is TGTGCCAGCAGTTATCGCACTAGCGGGGTCACAGATACGCAGTATTTT. It specifies CASSYRTSGVTDTQYF.